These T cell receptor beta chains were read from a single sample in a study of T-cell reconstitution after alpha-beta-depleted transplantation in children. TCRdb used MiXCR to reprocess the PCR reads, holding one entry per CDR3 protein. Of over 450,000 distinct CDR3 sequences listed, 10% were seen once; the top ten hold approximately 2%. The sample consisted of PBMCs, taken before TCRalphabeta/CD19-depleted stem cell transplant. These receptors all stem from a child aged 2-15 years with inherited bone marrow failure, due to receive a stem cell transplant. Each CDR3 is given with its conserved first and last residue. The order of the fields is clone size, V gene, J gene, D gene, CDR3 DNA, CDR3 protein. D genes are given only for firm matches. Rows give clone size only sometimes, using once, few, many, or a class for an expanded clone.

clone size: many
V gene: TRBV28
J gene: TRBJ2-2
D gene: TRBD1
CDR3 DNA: TGTGCCAGCAGTCCCGGGACAGAGGGCGGGGAGCTGTTTTTT
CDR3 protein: CASSPGTEGGELFF

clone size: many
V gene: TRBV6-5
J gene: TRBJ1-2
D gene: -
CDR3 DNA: TGTGCCAGCAGTTACAGGTTGGCCTATGGCTACACCTTC
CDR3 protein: CASSYRLAYGYTF

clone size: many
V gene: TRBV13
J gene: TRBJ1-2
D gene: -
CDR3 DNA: TGTGCCAGCAGCTTAAATGAGGTGGCTAACTATGGCTACACCTTC
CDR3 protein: CASSLNEVANYGYTF

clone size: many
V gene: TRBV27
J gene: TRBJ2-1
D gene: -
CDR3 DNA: TGTGCCAGCAGAGAATTGGGGGGCAAAGTCAATGAGCAGTTCTTC
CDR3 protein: CASRELGGKVNEQFF

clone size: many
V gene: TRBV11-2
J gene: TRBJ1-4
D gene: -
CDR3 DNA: TGTGCCAGCAGCTTGGGCAGAGCAACAACTAATGAAAAACTGTTTTTT
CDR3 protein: CASSLGRATTNEKLFF

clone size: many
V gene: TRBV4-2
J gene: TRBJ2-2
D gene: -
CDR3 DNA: TGTGCCAGCAGCCAGGGACGGGGTCCAGACACCGGGGAGCTGTTTTTT
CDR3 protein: CASSQGRGPDTGELFF

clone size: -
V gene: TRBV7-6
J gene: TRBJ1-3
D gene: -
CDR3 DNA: TGTGCCAGCAGCTCCCCGAGCGGCAGGCTCTCTGGAAACACCATATATTTT
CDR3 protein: CASSSPSGRLSGNTIYF

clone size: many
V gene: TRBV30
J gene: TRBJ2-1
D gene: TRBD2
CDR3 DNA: TGTGCCTGGAGTGGTCTAGCGGGGTACCACAATGAGCAGTTCTTC
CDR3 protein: CAWSGLAGYHNEQFF

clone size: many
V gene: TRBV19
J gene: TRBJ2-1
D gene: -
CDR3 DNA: TGTGCCAGTAGAGTGATACAGGGCAGCTCCTACAATGAGCAGTTCTTC
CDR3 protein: CASRVIQGSSYNEQFF

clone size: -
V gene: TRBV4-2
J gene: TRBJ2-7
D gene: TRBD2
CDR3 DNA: TGTGCCAGCAGCCAAACCCCGGCGGGAGGGCTTTACGAGCAGTACTTC
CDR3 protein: CASSQTPAGGLYEQYF

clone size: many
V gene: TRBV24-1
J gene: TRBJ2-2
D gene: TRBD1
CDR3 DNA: TGTGCCACCAGTGATGCAACCGGGACAGGGGCGAACACCGGGGAGCTGTTTTTT
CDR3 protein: CATSDATGTGANTGELFF

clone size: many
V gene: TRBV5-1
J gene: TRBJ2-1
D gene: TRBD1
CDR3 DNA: TGCGCCAGCAGCTTGACAGGGGGGCGCGGGTATGAGCAGTTCTTC
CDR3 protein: CASSLTGGRGYEQFF

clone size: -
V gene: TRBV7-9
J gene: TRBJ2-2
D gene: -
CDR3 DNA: TGTGCCAGCAGTGGACCCACAGGGTGGACCGGCGGGGAGCTGTTTTTT
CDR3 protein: CASSGPTGWTGGELFF

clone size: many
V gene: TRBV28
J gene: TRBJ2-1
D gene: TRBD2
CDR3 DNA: TGTGCCAGCAGTCAGTCAGGGACTAGCGGGAGGGCCCGGGAGCAGTTCTTC
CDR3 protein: CASSQSGTSGRAREQFF

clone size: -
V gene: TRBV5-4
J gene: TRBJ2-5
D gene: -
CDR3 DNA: TGTGCCAGCGGCCCCCGGCTCCTCAGCACAGGGACCCAGTACTTC
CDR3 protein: CASGPRLLSTGTQYF

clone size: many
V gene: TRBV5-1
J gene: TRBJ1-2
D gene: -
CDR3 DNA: TGCGCCAGCAGCTATGACAAGTTCGGCTACACCTTC
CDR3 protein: CASSYDKFGYTF

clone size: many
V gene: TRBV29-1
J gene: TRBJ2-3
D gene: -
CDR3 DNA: TGCAGCGTTGCAGGGGCTTATAGCACAGATACGCAGTATTTT
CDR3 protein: CSVAGAYSTDTQYF

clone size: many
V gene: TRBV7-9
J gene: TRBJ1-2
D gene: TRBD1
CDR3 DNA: TGTGCCAGCAGCCCATGGACAGGGGCCCCGGATGGCTACACCTTC
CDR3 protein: CASSPWTGAPDGYTF

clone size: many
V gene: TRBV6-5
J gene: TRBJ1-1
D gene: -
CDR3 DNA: TGTGCCAGCAGTTACTCTGTGGCAGACACTGAAGCTTTCTTT
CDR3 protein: CASSYSVADTEAFF

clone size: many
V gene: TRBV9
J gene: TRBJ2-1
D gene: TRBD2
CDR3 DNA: TGTGCCAGCAGTCCCTTACTAGCGGGAAGTCTCAATGAGCAGTTCTTC
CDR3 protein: CASSPLLAGSLNEQFF

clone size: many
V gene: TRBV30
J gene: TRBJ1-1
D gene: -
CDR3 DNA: TGTGCCTGGGCGGGACTCCTTAACACTGAAGCTTTCTTT
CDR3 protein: CAWAGLLNTEAFF

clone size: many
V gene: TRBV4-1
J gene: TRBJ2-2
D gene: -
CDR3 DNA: TGCGCCAGCAGACCGAGGGAAACGAACACCGGGGAGCTGTTTTTT
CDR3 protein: CASRPRETNTGELFF

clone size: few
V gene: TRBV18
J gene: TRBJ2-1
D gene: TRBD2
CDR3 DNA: TGTGCCAGCTCACCTGTGGGACACAGTAGCGGGAGCAGTGAGCAGTTCTTC
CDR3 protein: CASSPVGHSSGSSEQFF

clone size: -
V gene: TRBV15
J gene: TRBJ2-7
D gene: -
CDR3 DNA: TGTGCCACCAGCAGAGATTTTGGCTTGTGGAGCTACGAGCAGTACTTC
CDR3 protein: CATSRDFGLWSYEQYF

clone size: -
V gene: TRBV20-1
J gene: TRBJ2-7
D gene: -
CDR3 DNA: TGCAGTGCTAAAAGACGCTGGGGCTCCTACGAGCAGTACTTC
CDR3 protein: CSAKRRWGSYEQYF

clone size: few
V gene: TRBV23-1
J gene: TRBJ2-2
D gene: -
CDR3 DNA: TGCGCCAGCCCTAGTTCCGGGGAGCTGTTTTTT
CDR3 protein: CASPSSGELFF

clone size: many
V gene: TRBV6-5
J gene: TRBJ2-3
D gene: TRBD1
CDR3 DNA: TGTGCCAGCAGTTTAACAGGGGCCCGAAGCACAGATACGCAGTATTTT
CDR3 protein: CASSLTGARSTDTQYF

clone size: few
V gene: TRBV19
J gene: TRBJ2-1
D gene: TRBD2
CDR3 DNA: TGTGCCAGTAGTATAGACACTAGCGTGAATGAGCAGTTCTTC
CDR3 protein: CASSIDTSVNEQFF